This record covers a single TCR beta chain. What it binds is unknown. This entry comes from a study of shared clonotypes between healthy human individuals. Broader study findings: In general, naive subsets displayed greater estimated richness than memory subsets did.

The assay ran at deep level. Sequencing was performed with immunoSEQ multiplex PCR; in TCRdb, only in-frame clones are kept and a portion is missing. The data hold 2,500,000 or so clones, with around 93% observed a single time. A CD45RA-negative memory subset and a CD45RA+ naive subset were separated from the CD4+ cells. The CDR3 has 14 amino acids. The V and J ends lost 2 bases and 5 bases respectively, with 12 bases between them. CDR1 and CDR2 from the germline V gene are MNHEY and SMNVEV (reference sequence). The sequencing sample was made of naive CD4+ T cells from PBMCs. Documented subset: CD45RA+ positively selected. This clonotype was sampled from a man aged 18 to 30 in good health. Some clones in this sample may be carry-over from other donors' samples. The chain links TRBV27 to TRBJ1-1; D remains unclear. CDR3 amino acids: CASSLRAGVTEAFF. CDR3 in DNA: TGTGCCAGCAGTTTACGGGCCGGGGTAACTGAAGCTTTCTTT.